The rows below give T cell receptor beta chains drawn from one sample of a study of T cells in Graves' hyperthyroidism and ophthalmopathy. TCRdb reprocessed the multiplex PCR reads via MiXCR and lists one record per CDR3 protein. The profile shows approximately 500,000 distinct CDR3 sequences, under 60% of them singletons. The sequencing sample was made of peripheral blood or thyroid tissue (not recorded which). These receptors were collected from a woman aged 18 to 35 with Graves' hyperthyroidism. Both conserved end residues are part of each CDR3. The D gene is left open where the match is weak. Not every row has a clone size; where given, it reads once, few, many or a size class.

>-|TRBV20-1|TRBJ1-1|-
TGCAGACGCTGGGGATGGAACACTGAAGCTTTCTTT
CRRWGWNTEAFF
>-|TRBV7-9|TRBJ1-5|once
TGTGCCAGCAGCTCCAACTGGGGTACAGGTCAGCCCCAGCATTTT
CASSSNWGTGQPQHF
>-|TRBV5-1|TRBJ2-7|many
TGCGCCAGCAGCTTGGCGGAAGTCGGGCCAAGCTCCTACGAGCAGTACTTC
CASSLAEVGPSSYEQYF
>-|TRBV24-1|TRBJ2-3|-
TGTGCCACCAGTGATTTGCGGGGACCCAGCACAGATACGCAGTATTTT
CATSDLRGPSTDTQYF
>TRBD2|TRBV7-9|TRBJ2-1|few
TGTGCCAGCAGCACCAGGGAGGGTGAGCAGTTCTTC
CASSTREGEQFF
>-|TRBV11-2|TRBJ2-7|many
TGTGCCAGCAGCTTAGGGTTCGGGAGCTCCTACGAGCAGTACTTC
CASSLGFGSSYEQYF
>-|TRBV27|TRBJ1-2|few
TGTGCCAGCAGACTCACGGGACAACCCTCTGGCTACACCTTC
CASRLTGQPSGYTF
>-|TRBV2|TRBJ2-7|-
TGTGCCAGCAGAGATTTATCGAGCGTCTCCTACGAGCAGTACTTC
CASRDLSSVSYEQYF
>TRBD2|TRBV9|TRBJ2-7|many
TGTGCCAGCAGCGTAGCCCTAGCGGGAATAAACGAGCAGTACTTC
CASSVALAGINEQYF
>-|TRBV10-3|TRBJ2-7|-
TGTGCCTACATGGCCGTCACCTACGAGCAGTACTTC
CAYMAVTYEQYF
>-|TRBV12-3/TRBV12-4|TRBJ2-5|many
TGTGCCAGCAGTTTAAGCGGGCGGCATTTAGAGACCCAGTACTTC
CASSLSGRHLETQYF
>-|TRBV6-1|TRBJ1-2|-
TGTGCCAGCACCCAGGAGGGGGGGCTGGGAGGCTACACCTTC
CASTQEGGLGGYTF
>TRBD2|TRBV9|TRBJ2-2|many
TGTGCCAGCAGCGTGAGCGGGACTAGCGGGGGAGGCACCGGGGAGCTGTTTTTT
CASSVSGTSGGGTGELFF
>TRBD2|TRBV24-1|TRBJ2-5|many
TGTGCCACCAGTGGGACTAGCGCGGAGACCCAGTACTTC
CATSGTSAETQYF
>-|TRBV19|TRBJ2-1|-
TGTGCCACCGGATACAATGAGCAGTTCTTC
CATGYNEQFF
>TRBD2|TRBV6-5|TRBJ2-7|many
TGTGCCAGCAGTTACCTTTCGGCGGGAGCCTACGAGCAGTACTTC
CASSYLSAGAYEQYF
>-|TRBV29-1|TRBJ1-4|-
TGTGCCTGGAGTGTTAGGCAGGGGAGGAACGAAAAACTGTTTTTT
CAWSVRQGRNEKLFF
>TRBD1|TRBV10-3|TRBJ1-1|-
TGTGCCAGCACTCAGGGGGGGCGAGTCCCTGAAGCTTTCTTT
CASTQGGRVPEAFF
>-|TRBV18|TRBJ1-3|few
TGTGCCAGCTCACCACCGCGACAGGCCGCTGGCTCTGGAAACACCATATATTTT
CASSPPRQAAGSGNTIYF
>TRBD2|TRBV9|TRBJ2-2|many
TGTGCCAGCAGCGTAGCCCTAGCGGGAGGGCTTGGTGGCGGGGAGCTGTTTTTT
CASSVALAGGLGGGELFF
>-|TRBV7-3|TRBJ2-7|-
TGTGCCAGCAGCCAGGATCTAGGCTTAAACTACGAGCAGTACTTC
CASSQDLGLNYEQYF
>-|TRBV12-3/TRBV12-4|TRBJ2-7|-
TGTGCCAGCAGTTTGGTGATCGAGCAGTACTTC
CASSLVIEQYF
>-|TRBV11-2|TRBJ1-1|many
TGTGCCAGCAGCTTAAATTGGGGGTTTAGGGACACTGAAGCTTTCTTT
CASSLNWGFRDTEAFF
>-|TRBV29-1|TRBJ2-7|-
TGCAGCAGTTATAGCAGAACGGCATCCTACGAGCAGTACTTC
CSSYSRTASYEQYF
>-|TRBV10-3|TRBJ1-2|once
TGTGCCATAACCCGGGGTGGCTACACCTTC
CAITRGGYTF
>-|TRBV19|TRBJ2-1|few
TGTGCCAGTAGTGTCGGACGTTTTAGCTCCTACAATGAGCAGTTCTTC
CASSVGRFSSYNEQFF
>-|TRBV19|TRBJ2-7|many
TGTGCCAGTAGGGGATCCAGCTCCTACGAGCAGTACTTC
CASRGSSSYEQYF
>TRBD1|TRBV2|TRBJ1-1|many
TGTGCCAGCAGTGACACCCCTGGGGCAGGGGGGACTGAAGCTTTCTTT
CASSDTPGAGGTEAFF
>-|TRBV7-2|TRBJ1-1|-
TGTGCCAGCAGCCTCCGGGGGGAGACCCACCCGGGAGCTTTCTTT
CASSLRGETHPGAFF
>-|TRBV2|TRBJ1-2|-
TGTGCCAGCAGTGAACGGGGGCAGAATGGCTACACCTTC
CASSERGQNGYTF
>-|TRBV19|TRBJ1-1|many
TGTGCCAGTAGTAAGGCGAACACTGAAGCTTTCTTT
CASSKANTEAFF
>-|TRBV6-6|TRBJ1-1|many
TGTGCCAGCAGTTACTCGGGAGTGGACACTGAAGCTTTCTTT
CASSYSGVDTEAFF
>TRBD2|TRBV7-2|TRBJ2-3|-
TGTGCCAGCACCCCGACTAGCGGGAGATTCCCCCACCCAGATACGCAGTATTTT
CASTPTSGRFPHPDTQYF
>-|TRBV24-1|TRBJ2-5|-
TGTGCCGACTTACCAGAGACCCAGTACTTC
CADLPETQYF
>-|TRBV7-9|TRBJ1-4|many
TGTGCCAGCAGCTCGGAGGGGCTAACTAATGAAAAACTGTTTTTT
CASSSEGLTNEKLFF
>-|TRBV29-1|TRBJ2-7|many
TGCAGCGTCGTTCATGGGACTTTTATGTACTTC
CSVVHGTFMYF
>-|TRBV5-1|TRBJ2-1|-
TGCGCCAGCAGCCTACTGGAGGCCAGGGATGAGCAGTTCTTC
CASSLLEARDEQFF
>-|TRBV2|TRBJ2-2|-
TGTGCCAGCAGTGATAGGGTCGTGGGCACCGGGGAGCTGTTTTTT
CASSDRVVGTGELFF
>-|TRBV7-2|TRBJ1-5|-
TGTGCCAGCAGCCGGACAGAAGGCGATTCACCCCAGCATTTT
CASSRTEGDSPQHF
>TRBD1|TRBV10-3|TRBJ2-7|many
TGTGCCAACGGGACAGGGGGCTACGAGCAGTACTTC
CANGTGGYEQYF
>-|TRBV20-1|TRBJ1-5|-
TGCAGTGCTAGAGATCCCAGAGGTGGAGAGACCCAGCATTTT
CSARDPRGGETQHF
>-|TRBV15|TRBJ2-5|many
TGTGCCACCAGCAGAGATGGCTTACAGGAGTACCAAGAGACCCAGTACTTC
CATSRDGLQEYQETQYF
>-|TRBV20-1|TRBJ1-1|-
TGCAGTGCTAGGGAGCGGGGGTCGAACACTGAAGCTTTCTTT
CSARERGSNTEAFF